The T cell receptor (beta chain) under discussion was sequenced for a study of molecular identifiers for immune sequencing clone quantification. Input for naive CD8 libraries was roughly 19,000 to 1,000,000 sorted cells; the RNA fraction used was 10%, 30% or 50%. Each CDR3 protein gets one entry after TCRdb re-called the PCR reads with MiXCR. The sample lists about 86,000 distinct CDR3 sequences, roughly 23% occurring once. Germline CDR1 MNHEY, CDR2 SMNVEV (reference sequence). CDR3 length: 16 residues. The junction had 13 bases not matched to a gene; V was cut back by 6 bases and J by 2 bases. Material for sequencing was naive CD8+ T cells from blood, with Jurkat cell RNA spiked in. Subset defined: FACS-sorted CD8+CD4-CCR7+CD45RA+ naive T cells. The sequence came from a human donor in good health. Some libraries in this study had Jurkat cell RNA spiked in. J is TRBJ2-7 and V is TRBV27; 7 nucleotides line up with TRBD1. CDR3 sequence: CASSHTGARHTYEQYF. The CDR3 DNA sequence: TGTGCCAGCAGCCACACAGGGGCCCGTCATACCTACGAGCAGTACTTC.